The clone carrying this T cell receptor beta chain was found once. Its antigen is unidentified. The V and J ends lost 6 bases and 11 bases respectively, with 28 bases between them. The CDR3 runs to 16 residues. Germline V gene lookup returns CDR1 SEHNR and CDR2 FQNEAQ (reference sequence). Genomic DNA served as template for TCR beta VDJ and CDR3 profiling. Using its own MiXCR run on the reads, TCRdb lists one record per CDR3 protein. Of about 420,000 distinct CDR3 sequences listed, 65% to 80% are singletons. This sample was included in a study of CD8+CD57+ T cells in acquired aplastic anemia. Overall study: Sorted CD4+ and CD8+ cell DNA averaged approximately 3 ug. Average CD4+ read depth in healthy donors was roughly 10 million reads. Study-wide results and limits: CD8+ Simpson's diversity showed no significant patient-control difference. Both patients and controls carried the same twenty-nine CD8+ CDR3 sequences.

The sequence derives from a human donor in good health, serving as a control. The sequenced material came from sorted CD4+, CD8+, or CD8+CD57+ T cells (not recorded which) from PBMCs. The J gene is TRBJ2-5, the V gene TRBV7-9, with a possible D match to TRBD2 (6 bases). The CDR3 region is CASSVLGLGERGTQYF. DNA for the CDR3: TGTGCCAGCAGTGTGCTGGGCCTTGGGGAGCGTGGGACTCAGTACTTC.